This TCR beta chain was captured in a study of CD4+ T cells in melanoma. Broader study findings: Neoantigen-specific CD4+ T cells in melanoma reportedly had diverse differentiation states. CD8+ T cell, macrophage and B cell function reportedly correlated with neoantigen-specific CD4+ T cells.

Here immunoSEQ multiplex PCR was the method, and the copy in TCRdb shows in-frame clones only, minus some. The sample holds tens of thousands of clones, approximately 74% seen once. The CDR3 runs to 15 residues. The V end was cut by 1 base, the J end by 0 bases, with 9 bases between. Germline-derived CDR1 and CDR2 are SGHTA and FQGNSA. About this clone: What it binds is unknown.

The chain employs TRBV7-2 and TRBJ1-1; D remains ambiguous. Material for sequencing was tumor tissue. The source of this sequence is a human donor with melanoma. In DNA, the CDR3 is TGTGCCAGCAGCTTAGGGGCTCCAATGAACACTGAAGCTTTCTTT. Translated: CASSLGAPMNTEAFF.